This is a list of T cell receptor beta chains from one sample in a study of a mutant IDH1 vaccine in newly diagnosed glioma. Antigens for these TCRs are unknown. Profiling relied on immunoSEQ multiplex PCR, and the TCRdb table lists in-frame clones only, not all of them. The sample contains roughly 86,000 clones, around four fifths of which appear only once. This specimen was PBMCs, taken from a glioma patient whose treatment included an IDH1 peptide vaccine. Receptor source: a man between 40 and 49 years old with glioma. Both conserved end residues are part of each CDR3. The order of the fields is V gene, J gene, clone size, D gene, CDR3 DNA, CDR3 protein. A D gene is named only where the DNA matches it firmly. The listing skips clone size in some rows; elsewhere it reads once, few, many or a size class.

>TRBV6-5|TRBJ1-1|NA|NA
TGTGCCAGCTTTAAGGGTGAGAACACTGAAGCTTTCTTT
CASFKGENTEAFF
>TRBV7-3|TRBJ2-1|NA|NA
TGTGCCAGCAGCTTAGGGTCCGACCCTAGGAATGAGCAGTTCTTC
CASSLGSDPRNEQFF
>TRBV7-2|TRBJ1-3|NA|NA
TGTGCCAGCAGCTTAGCATTATCCGGGGGCACTGGAAACACCATATATTTT
CASSLALSGGTGNTIYF
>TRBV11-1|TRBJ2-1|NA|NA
TGTGCCAGCAGCCCGTCCCCTGCGGACAATGAGCAGTTCTTC
CASSPSPADNEQFF
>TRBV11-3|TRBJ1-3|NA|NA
TGTGCCAGCAGCCAAACGGGCGACGGAAACACCATATATTTT
CASSQTGDGNTIYF
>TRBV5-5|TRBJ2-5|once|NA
TGTGCCAGCAGCTTGGTTACCGGGGAGACCCAGTACTTC
CASSLVTGETQYF
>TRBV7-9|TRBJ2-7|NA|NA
TGTGCCAGCAGCCCTCCACTAGCTGCCTACGAGCAGTACTTC
CASSPPLAAYEQYF
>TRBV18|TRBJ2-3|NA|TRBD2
TGTGCCAGCTCCCCCGGACTAGCGGCCACAGATACGCAGTATTTT
CASSPGLAATDTQYF
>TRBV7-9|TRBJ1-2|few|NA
TGTGCCAGCACCCAGGTCCAGGAGGGGTATGGCTACACCTTC
CASTQVQEGYGYTF
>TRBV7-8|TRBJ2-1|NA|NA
TGTGCCAGCAGCTTAGAGCTCGGCCCCTACAATGAGCAGTTCTTC
CASSLELGPYNEQFF
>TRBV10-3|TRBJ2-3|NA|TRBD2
TGTGCCATCAGTCCTAGCGGGAGGATTCTCACAGATACGCAGTATTTT
CAISPSGRILTDTQYF
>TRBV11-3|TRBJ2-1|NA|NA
TGTGCCAGCAGCTTAGATAGGGCGGGGAGTCGCTACAATGAGCAGTTCTTC
CASSLDRAGSRYNEQFF
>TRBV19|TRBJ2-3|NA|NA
TGTGCCAGTAGTACAATCAGGGGCGGCACAGATACGCAGTATTTT
CASSTIRGGTDTQYF
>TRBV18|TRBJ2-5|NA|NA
TGTGCCAGCTCACCACTCCGATTGGGTACCCAAGAGACCCAGTACTTC
CASSPLRLGTQETQYF
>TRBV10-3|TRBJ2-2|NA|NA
TGTGCCATCAGTGGCGTAGAGAACACCGGGGAGCTGTTTTTT
CAISGVENTGELFF
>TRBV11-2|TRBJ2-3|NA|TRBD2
TGTGCCAGCAGCCCGGGGGGGGTTAGGACAGATACGCAGTATTTT
CASSPGGVRTDTQYF
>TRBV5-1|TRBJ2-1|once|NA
TGCGCCAGCAGCTTGGCCTACCCCCCGAGCGCGTATGAGCAGTTCTTC
CASSLAYPPSAYEQFF
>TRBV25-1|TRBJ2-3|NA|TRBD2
TGTGCCAGCAAAGGAGCGGGAGTGGGCGATACGCAGTATTTT
CASKGAGVGDTQYF
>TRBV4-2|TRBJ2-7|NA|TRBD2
TGTGCCAGCAGCCAGATTAGCGGGGTCGAGCAGTACTTC
CASSQISGVEQYF
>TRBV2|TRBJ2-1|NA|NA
TGTGCCAGCAGTATGGGGGGCTGGGCAAATGAGCAGTTCTTC
CASSMGGWANEQFF
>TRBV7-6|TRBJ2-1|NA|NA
TGTGCCAGCAGCTCCGTTAGACCAGTTTCCTACAATGAGCAGTTCTTC
CASSSVRPVSYNEQFF
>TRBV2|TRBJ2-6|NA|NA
TGTGCCAGCAACGACAGGACCGGCTCTGGGGCCAACGTCCTGACTTTC
CASNDRTGSGANVLTF
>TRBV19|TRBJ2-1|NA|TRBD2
TGTGCCAGTAGTGTGCGGCTAGCGGGAGGGCCCGAGCAGTTCTTC
CASSVRLAGGPEQFF
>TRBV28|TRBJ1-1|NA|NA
TGTGCCAGCAGTCCCCGGACGGGAAAGAACACTGAAGCTTTCTTT
CASSPRTGKNTEAFF
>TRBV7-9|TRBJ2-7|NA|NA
TGTGCCAGCAGCTTGAGTGCCGGGGTACTCTACGAGCAGTACTTC
CASSLSAGVLYEQYF
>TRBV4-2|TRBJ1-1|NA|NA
TGTGCCAGCAGCCAAGATTCAGGTGACACTGAAGCTTTCTTT
CASSQDSGDTEAFF
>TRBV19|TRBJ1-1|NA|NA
TGTGCCAGTAAGTGGCAGGGCTCCGACACTGAAGCTTTCTTT
CASKWQGSDTEAFF
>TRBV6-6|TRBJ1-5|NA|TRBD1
TGTGCCAGCAGTTCCCCCCAGGGGGTCAATCAGCCCCAGCATTTT
CASSSPQGVNQPQHF
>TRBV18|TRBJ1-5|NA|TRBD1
TGTGCCAGCTCACCACCTGGGACAGGGGCTCAGCCCCAGCATTTT
CASSPPGTGAQPQHF
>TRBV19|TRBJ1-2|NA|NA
TGTGCCAGTAGTGAGCCGGGCCAAGCTAACTATGGCTACACCTTC
CASSEPGQANYGYTF
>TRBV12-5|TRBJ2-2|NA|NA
TGTGCTAGTGGTTTGGGGTCCAAACAGGGTTCGGTCACCGGGGAGCTGTTTTTT
CASGLGSKQGSVTGELFF
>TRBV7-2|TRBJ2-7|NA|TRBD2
TGTGCCAGCAGCTTCCGACTAGCGGGGGGTCCTACTGGCGAGCAGTACTTC
CASSFRLAGGPTGEQYF
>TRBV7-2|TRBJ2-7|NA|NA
TGTGCCAGCAGCCAACTCAGTGGGGGGTCCTACGAGCAGTACTTC
CASSQLSGGSYEQYF
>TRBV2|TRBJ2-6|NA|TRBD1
TGTGCCAGCAGTGAAAAGGGGGCGGCCTCTGGGGCCAACGTCCTGACTTTC
CASSEKGAASGANVLTF
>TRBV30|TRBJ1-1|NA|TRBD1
TGTGCCGGCCAACAGGGGGCGGGAAACACTGAAGCTTTCTTT
CAGQQGAGNTEAFF
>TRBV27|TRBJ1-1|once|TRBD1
TGTGCCAGCAGTTTCCAGGGGGCGCTGGGCACTGAAGCTTTCTTT
CASSFQGALGTEAFF
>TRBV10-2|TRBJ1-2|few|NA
TGCGCCAGCAGTGAGGGCAGGGATCCCTATGGCTACACCTTC
CASSEGRDPYGYTF